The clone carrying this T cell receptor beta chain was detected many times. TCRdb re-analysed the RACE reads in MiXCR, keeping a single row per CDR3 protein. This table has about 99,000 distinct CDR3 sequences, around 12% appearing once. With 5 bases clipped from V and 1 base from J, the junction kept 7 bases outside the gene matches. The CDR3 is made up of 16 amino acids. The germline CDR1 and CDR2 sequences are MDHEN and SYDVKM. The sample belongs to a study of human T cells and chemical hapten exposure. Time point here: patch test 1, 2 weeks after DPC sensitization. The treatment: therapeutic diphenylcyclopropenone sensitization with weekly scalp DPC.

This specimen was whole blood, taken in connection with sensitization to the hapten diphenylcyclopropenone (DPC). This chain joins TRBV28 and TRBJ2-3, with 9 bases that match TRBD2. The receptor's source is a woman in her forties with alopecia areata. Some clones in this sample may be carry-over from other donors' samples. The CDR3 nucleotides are TGTGCCAGCAGTGACTTGCTAGCGGGACGCACAGATACGCAGTATTTT. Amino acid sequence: CASSDLLAGRTDTQYF.